A selection of T cell receptor beta chains follows, all from one sample in a study of T cell responses to AZD1222 COVID-19 vaccine. Assay used: immunoSEQ multiplex PCR; TCRdb lists only in-frame clones, some missing. The sample holds about 84,000 clones, approximately 90% seen once. The sample in question was peripheral blood, obtained 28 days after the second AZD1222 dose. These receptors came from an adult who received the AZD1222 COVID-19 vaccine. The conserved cysteine and the conserved F or W are not part of the CDR3 here. Each record gives: clone size, V gene, J gene, CDR3 protein. Not all rows give a size; the values are once, few, many and, for expanded clones, a class.

>.|TRBV7-8|TRBJ1-1
ASSPGTVNTEAF
>few|TRBV5-4|TRBJ2-3
ASSSGTPRSTDTQY
>.|TRBV19|TRBJ1-2
ASSLSTGGYGYT
>few|TRBV4-3|TRBJ1-2
ASSQGKIKGAVVTGYT
>.|TRBV18|TRBJ1-6
ASSPGGGDNSPLH
>.|TRBV19|TRBJ1-2
ASSGTGYNYGYT
>.|TRBV6-6|TRBJ2-3
ASSYRDSYTDTQY
>.|TRBV11-3|TRBJ1-2
ASSGRWGDGYT
>.|TRBV14|TRBJ1-3
ASSQTGGRFRNTIY
>.|TRBV28|TRBJ1-2
ASNMGTVYYGYT
>few|TRBV4-3|TRBJ2-7
ASSRDRATNEQY
>.|TRBV27|TRBJ1-6
ASTPRGYNSPLH
>.|TRBV5-4|TRBJ2-1
ASSPGSTLGYEQF
>once|TRBV7-3|TRBJ2-3
ASSPYGGGTDTQY
>.|TRBV5-1|TRBJ1-2
ASSSDRNNYGYT
>.|TRBV5-1|TRBJ2-7
ASSLLAGPNEQY
>.|TRBV5-1|TRBJ2-3
ASSSDGSTDTQY
>once|TRBV19|TRBJ1-2
ASSPLTNYGYT
>once|TRBV7-2|TRBJ1-5
ASSFREGPQH
>.|TRBV12-3/TRBV12-4|TRBJ1-6
ASSLGGRSLH
>.|TRBV5-6|TRBJ2-1
ASSFEREPSNEQF
>few|TRBV19|TRBJ1-1
ASSMQARNTEAF
>few|TRBV10-3|TRBJ1-4
AIRRDGGNEKLF
>.|TRBV19|TRBJ1-1
ASSSWTAMNTEAF